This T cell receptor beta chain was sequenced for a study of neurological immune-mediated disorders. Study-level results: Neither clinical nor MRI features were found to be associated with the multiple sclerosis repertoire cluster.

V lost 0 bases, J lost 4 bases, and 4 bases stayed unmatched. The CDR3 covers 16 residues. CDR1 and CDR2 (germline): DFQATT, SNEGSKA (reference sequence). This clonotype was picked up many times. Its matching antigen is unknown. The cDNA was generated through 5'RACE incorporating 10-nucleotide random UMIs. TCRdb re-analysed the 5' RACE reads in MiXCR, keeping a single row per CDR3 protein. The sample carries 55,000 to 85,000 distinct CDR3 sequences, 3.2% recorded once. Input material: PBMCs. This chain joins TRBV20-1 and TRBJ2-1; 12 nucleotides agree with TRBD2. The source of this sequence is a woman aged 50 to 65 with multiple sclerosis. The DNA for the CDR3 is TGCAGTGCTAGAGATACTAGCGGGAGGCTGTACAATGAGCAGTTCTTC. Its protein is CSARDTSGRLYNEQFF.